The 30 T cell receptor beta chains reported below all come from one sample, sequenced in a study of Tregs in tolerant kidney transplant recipients. Libraries were prepared by immunoSEQ multiplex PCR; TCRdb keeps only in-frame clonotypes and omits some of them. The table records approximately 41,000 clones, about 95% of them present only once. These receptors have no known antigen. Material: Tregs from blood cultured with allogeneic cells. All receptors derive from a human donor in good health.

The rearrangement links TRBV5-3 to TRBJ1-3; 7 bases align to TRBD1. TRBV5-3 is recorded as an ORF, its role being uncertain. The CDR3 totals 16 residues. V was pared by 4 bases and J by 1 base, with 8 bases of the junction left unmatched. The CDR3 loop reads CARSPGRGQSGNTIYF. DNA for the CDR3: TGTGCCAGAAGCCCAGGGAGGGGGCAGTCTGGAAACACCATATATTTT.

The J gene is TRBJ2-7, the V gene TRBV7-2; D remains unclear. CDR3 length: 15 residues. From germline, CDR1 is SGHTA and CDR2 FQGNSA. Trimming pared 5 bases from V and 7 bases from J, leaving 21 bases between. CDR3 protein: CASSRSTVNWGEQYF. The CDR3 bases are TGTGCCAGCAGCCGATCGACGGTGAACTGGGGAGAGCAGTACTTC.

The gene calls are TRBV6-6 and TRBJ2-5; no reliable D call. CDR3 length: 12 residues. Germline V gene lookup returns CDR1 MNHNY and CDR2 SVGAGI (reference sequence). V lost 2 bases and J 5 bases, leaving 6 bases between the germline ends. CDR3 loop: CASSYPGETQYF. The CDR3 region has the DNA TGTGCCAGCAGTTACCCCGGGGAGACCCAGTACTTC.

The chain carries TRBV19 and TRBJ2-2; D not resolved. V gave up 3 bases and J gave up 1 base, with 6 bases separating them. Germline V CDR1 and CDR2: LNHDA, SQIVND (reference sequence). This CDR3 is 14 amino acids long. The CDR3, as DNA: TGTGCCAGTAGTATTGGCCGGAACACCGGGGAGCTGTTTTTT. It translates to CASSIGRNTGELFF.

This chain joins TRBV11-2 and TRBJ2-4, with a possible D match to TRBD1 (6 bases). Trimming took 3 bases from V and 0 from J, leaving 21 bases between them. This CDR3 region has 19 residues. The germline V gene has CDR1 SGHAT and CDR2 FQNNGV. The CDR3: CASSLGTFGLKLAKNIQYF. CDR3 sequence (DNA): TGTGCCAGCAGCTTGGGGACATTCGGCCTAAAACTAGCCAAAAACATTCAGTACTTC.

The rearrangement joins TRBV27 to TRBJ2-1; no clear D gene. The length of the CDR3 is 13 residues. Germline values: CDR1 MNHEY, CDR2 SMNVEV (reference sequence). Trimming cost V 4 bases and J 10 bases, with 14 bases left between them. CDR3 DNA sequence: TGTGCCAGCAGTTATCGTGTGGGAACCGAGCAGTTCTTC. Translating gives CASSYRVGTEQFF.

The chain carries TRBV5-6 and TRBJ2-3; D unclear. CDR3 length: 14 residues. V lost 3 bases, J lost 0 bases, and 8 bases lay in between. Germline CDR1 is SGHDT and CDR2 is YYEEEE. CDR3 amino acids: CASSWAGSTDTQYF. CDR3 DNA sequence: TGTGCCAGCAGCTGGGCCGGTAGCACAGATACGCAGTATTTT.

This chain uses TRBV9 with TRBJ2-1, with 10 bases identical to TRBD2. V trimming: 4 bases; J trimming: 4 bases; junction bases outside the gene matches: 14. Germline loops: CDR1 SGDLS, CDR2 YYNGEE. The CDR3 loop spans 18 amino acids. The DNA for the CDR3 is TGTGCCAGCAGCCTGAAGATCGGGACTAGCGAGAGATACAATGAGCAGTTCTTC. This translates into CASSLKIGTSERYNEQFF.

In DNA form, the CDR3 reads TGTGCCAGCAGCTCTCGCGGGTACACAGATACGCAGTATTTT. It translates to CASSSRGYTDTQYF. The V gene is TRBV11-3, the J gene TRBJ2-3; D perhaps matches TRBD2 (5 bases). The V gene's germline CDR1 is SGHNT and CDR2 YENEEA. V shed 4 bases and J shed 2 bases, with 10 bases lying between them. There are 14 residues in the CDR3.

CDR3 region: CASSLRPSDTGELFF. In nucleotides, the CDR3 is TGTGCCAGCAGCTTACGTCCATCGGACACCGGGGAGCTGTTTTTT. The J gene is TRBJ2-2, the V gene TRBV7-7, with D uncertain. The germline V gene encodes CDR1 SSHAT and CDR2 FNYEAQ (reference sequence). V was clipped by 2 bases and J by 3 bases, with 10 bases between them. CDR3 size: 15 residues.

This clone appeared once. This sequence joins TRBV19 and TRBJ1-2; the D gene is possibly TRBD1 (6 bases). Germline-derived CDR1 and CDR2 are LNHDA and SQIVND (reference sequence). The CDR3 covers 14 residues. The V end was cut by 8 bases, the J end by 7 bases, with 20 bases between. The DNA of the CDR3 is TGTGCCAGTGCGGTTGGGGGCACGATGAGTGGCTACACCTTC. Its translation: CASAVGGTMSGYTF.

This chain uses TRBV10-3 with TRBJ2-1, with D unresolved. Deletions cut 0 bases from V and 10 bases from J, with 10 bases between. The germline V gene has CDR1 ENHRY and CDR2 SYGVKD. This CDR3 is built from 13 residues. The CDR3 sequence: CAISESGWHEQFF. The CDR3 nucleotides are TGTGCCATCAGTGAGTCAGGATGGCACGAGCAGTTCTTC.

This sequence joins TRBV6-5 and TRBJ1-2, with a weak D call TRBD1 (6 bases). Looked up from germline, CDR1 is MNHEY and CDR2 is SVGAGI. The CDR3 is 16 amino acids. The V end lost 0 bases, the J end lost 8 bases, and 19 bases lay between the germline ends. This chain's CDR3 is CASSYSRTALTGGYTF. The CDR3, as DNA: TGTGCCAGCAGTTACTCGCGGACAGCCCTTACGGGGGGCTACACCTTC.

This clone was detected only a few times. The V and J genes are TRBV20-1 and TRBJ1-1, with D unresolved. The CDR3 runs 11 residues. Deletions cut 8 bases from V and 3 bases from J, with 10 bases between. Germline-derived CDR1 and CDR2 are DFQATT and SNEGSKA (reference sequence). The CDR3 nucleotides are TGCAGTAGGATGCGCTACACTGAAGCTTTCTTT. Protein product: CSRMRYTEAFF.

V is TRBV6-5 and J is TRBJ2-7; 8 nucleotides match TRBD1. Germline V gene data show CDR1 as MNHEY and CDR2 as SVGAGI. V lost 6 bases to trimming and J lost 3 bases; unmatched junction nucleotides: 10. This CDR3 has 15 amino acids. This CDR3 reads CASRETGAQFYEQYF. CDR3 coding DNA: TGTGCCAGCAGGGAGACAGGGGCGCAGTTCTACGAGCAGTACTTC.

V and J are TRBV11-2 and TRBJ2-7, with TRBD2 identical over 13 bases. From germline, CDR1 is SGHAT and CDR2 FQNNGV. J was trimmed by 6 bases and V by 0 bases; bases with no gene match: 5. CDR3 length: 16 residues. This chain's CDR3 is CASSLERLAGGLEQYF. The CDR3 coding sequence is TGTGCCAGCAGCTTAGAACGACTAGCGGGAGGACTCGAGCAGTACTTC.

The chain has TRBV4-1 and TRBJ1-6; D is unresolved. V was shortened by 0 bases and J by 9 bases, with 18 bases between the two germline ends. Germline V gene lookup returns CDR1 MGHRA and CDR2 YSYEKL. This CDR3 has 17 amino acids. The CDR3 loop is CASSQEPLRQAGSPLHF. The CDR3 region has the DNA TGCGCCAGCAGCCAAGAGCCGCTCAGACAAGCGGGTTCACCCCTCCACTTT.

This chain links TRBV6-4 with TRBJ2-3; D ambiguous. V was clipped by 6 bases and J by 3 bases, with 10 bases between them. The CDR3 spans 13 residues. Looked up from germline, CDR1 is MRHNA and CDR2 is SNTAGT. CDR3 DNA: TGTGCCAGCAGCAGCGACGCGACAGATACGCAGTATTTT. Its translation is CASSSDATDTQYF.

J is TRBJ2-5 and V is TRBV6-5; maybe TRBD1 (5 bases). This CDR3 is built from 16 residues. Trimming took off 4 bases at V and 2 bases at J, with 17 bases between the two ends. Germline CDR1 MNHEY, CDR2 SVGAGI. DNA of the CDR3: TGTGCCAGCAGTTCCAAGGGCAGGCGACAGCAAGAGACCCAGTACTTC. This codes for CASSSKGRRQQETQYF.

The J gene is TRBJ1-4, the V gene TRBV18, with 10 bases identical to TRBD1. The CDR3 is made up of 18 amino acids. Looked up from germline, CDR1 is KGHSH and CDR2 is LQKENI. V shed 3 bases and J 4 bases; nucleotides not matched to a gene: 11. In DNA, the CDR3 is TGTGCCAGCTCACCCACGGACAGGGGGACCCTGCTTAATGAAAAACTGTTTTTT. Protein product: CASSPTDRGTLLNEKLFF.

CDR3 coding DNA: TGCGCCAGCAGCTCTTTGACAGGGTCCACCTACGAGCAGTACTTC. Amino acids: CASSSLTGSTYEQYF. This chain links TRBV5-1 with TRBJ2-7; 7 bases map to TRBD1. V was pared by 3 bases and J by 2 bases, with 8 bases of the junction left unmatched. Germline CDR1 SGHRS, CDR2 YFSETQ. This CDR3 comprises 15 residues.

The chain carries TRBV4-1 and TRBJ2-2, with 8 positions matching TRBD1. Trimming took 4 bases from V and 6 from J; bases not matched to a gene: 4. The CDR3 totals 14 residues. Germline CDR1 and CDR2: MGHRA and YSYEKL. The CDR3 DNA reads as TGCGCCAGCAGCCGACAGGGGAGCGCCGGGGAGCTGTTTTTT. Translating gives CASSRQGSAGELFF.

The chain combines TRBV7-2 with TRBJ1-2; D is uncertain. The CDR3 contains 16 residues. V was trimmed by 1 base and J by 4 bases, leaving 16 bases between them. Germline assignment: CDR1 SGHTA and CDR2 FQGNSA. The CDR3 reads CASSLVSGLRAYGYTF. CDR3 DNA: TGTGCCAGCAGCTTAGTTAGCGGACTTAGGGCCTATGGCTACACCTTC.

The chain joins TRBV7-2 to TRBJ1-5; weak D call: TRBD1 (6 bases). The V end lost 4 bases, the J end lost 9 bases, and 13 bases lay between the germline ends. Germline-derived CDR1 and CDR2 are SGHTA and FQGNSA. This CDR3 is 13 amino acids long. This CDR3 reads CASSSNTGRPQHF. CDR3 nucleotide sequence: TGTGCCAGCAGCTCTAATACAGGGCGGCCCCAGCATTTT.

The chain links TRBV4-1 to TRBJ1-5; TRBD1 agrees at 9 bases. Germline V gives CDR1 MGHRA, CDR2 YSYEKL. The CDR3 totals 13 residues. V shed 4 bases and J 5 bases; nucleotides not matched to a gene: 0. The CDR3, as DNA: TGCGCCAGCAGCCGGGACAGGGATCAGCCCCAGCATTTT. Residues: CASSRDRDQPQHF.

A few counts support this clone. V and J are TRBV10-3 and TRBJ1-1; D is uncertain. The CDR3 is made up of 14 amino acids. Trimming stripped 7 bases from V and 1 base from J, with 13 bases between. Germline V gene data show CDR1 as ENHRY and CDR2 as SYGVKD. DNA for the CDR3: TGTGCCATCAAAGGGCAGTCCTCGAACACTGAAGCTTTCTTT. Its protein is CAIKGQSSNTEAFF.

This rearrangement joins TRBV28 to TRBJ2-3; TRBD1 aligns across 8 bases. Germline CDR1 and CDR2: MDHEN and SYDVKM. The CDR3 consists of 15 residues. The J segment lost 1 base and the V segment lost 5 bases, leaving 5 bases of the junction unmatched. This chain's CDR3 is CASSGQGAGTDTQYF. DNA for the CDR3: TGTGCCAGCAGTGGGCAGGGGGCCGGCACAGATACGCAGTATTTT.

The chain employs TRBV4-1 and TRBJ2-4; 8 bases are a match to TRBD1. This CDR3 is built from 16 residues. The germline V gene has CDR1 MGHRA and CDR2 YSYEKL. J gave up 1 base and V 1 base, and 3 bases lay outside the gene matches. This chain's CDR3 is CASSQGRQGAKNIQYF. The CDR3 DNA sequence: TGCGCCAGCAGCCAAGGTAGACAGGGGGCCAAAAACATTCAGTACTTC.

V usage is TRBV7-2 and J usage is TRBJ1-3, with D hard to call. The CDR3 has 15 residues. The ends were cut back, 0 bases at V and 5 bases at J, with 11 bases in the middle. Germline V gene data show CDR1 as SGHTA and CDR2 as FQGNSA. In DNA form, the CDR3 reads TGTGCCAGCAGCTTAGCCGGGATCGGACGAAACACCATATATTTT. Protein sequence: CASSLAGIGRNTIYF.

V gene TRBV4-2 combines with J gene TRBJ2-4; 7 bases match TRBD2. Germline values: CDR1 LGHNA, CDR2 YNFKEQ. The ends lost 3 bases at V and 4 bases at J; junction bases unmatched: 12. The CDR3 extends over 17 amino acids. CDR3 in amino acids: CASSHPGWAGDKNIQYF. CDR3 DNA: TGTGCCAGCAGCCACCCAGGATGGGCGGGAGATAAAAACATTCAGTACTTC.